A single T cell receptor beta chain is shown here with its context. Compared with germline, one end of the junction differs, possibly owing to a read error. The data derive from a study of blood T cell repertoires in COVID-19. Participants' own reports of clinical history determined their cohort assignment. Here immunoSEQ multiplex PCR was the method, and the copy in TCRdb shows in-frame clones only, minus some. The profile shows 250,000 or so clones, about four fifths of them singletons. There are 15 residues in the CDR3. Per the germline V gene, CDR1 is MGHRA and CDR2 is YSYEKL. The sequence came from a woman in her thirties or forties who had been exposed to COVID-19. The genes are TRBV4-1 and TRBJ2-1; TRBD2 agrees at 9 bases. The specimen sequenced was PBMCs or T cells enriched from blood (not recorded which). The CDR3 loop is CPSSHGGGVYNEQFF. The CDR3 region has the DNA TGCCCCAGCAGCCACGGCGGGGGGGTCTACAATGAGCAGTTCTTC.